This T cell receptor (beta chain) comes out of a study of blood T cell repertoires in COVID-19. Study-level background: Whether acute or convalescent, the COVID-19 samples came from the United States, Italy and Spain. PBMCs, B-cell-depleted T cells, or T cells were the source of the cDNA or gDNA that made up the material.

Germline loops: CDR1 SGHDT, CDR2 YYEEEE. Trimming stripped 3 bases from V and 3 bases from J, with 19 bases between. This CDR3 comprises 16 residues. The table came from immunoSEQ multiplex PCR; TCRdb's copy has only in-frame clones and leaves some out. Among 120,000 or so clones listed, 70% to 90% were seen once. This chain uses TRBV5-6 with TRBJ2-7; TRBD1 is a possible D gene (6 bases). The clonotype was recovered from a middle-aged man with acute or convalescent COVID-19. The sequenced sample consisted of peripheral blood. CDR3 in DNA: TGTGCCAGCAGCTCCCTCGGGACATGGGCCGGCTACGAGCAGTACTTC. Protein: CASSSLGTWAGYEQYF.